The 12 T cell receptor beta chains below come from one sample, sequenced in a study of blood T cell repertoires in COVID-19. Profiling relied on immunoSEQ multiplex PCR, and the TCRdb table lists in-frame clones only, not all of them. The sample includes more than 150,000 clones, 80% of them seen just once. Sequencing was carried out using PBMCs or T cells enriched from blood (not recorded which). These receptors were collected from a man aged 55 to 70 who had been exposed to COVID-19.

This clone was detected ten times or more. CDR3 nucleotides: TGTGCCAGCAGCTCCCAGGGGGGAACTAACTATGGCTACACCTTC. This sequence encodes CASSSQGGTNYGYTF. The chain is built from TRBV6-5 and TRBJ1-2, with 7 bases matching TRBD1. J was trimmed by 0 bases and V by 6 bases; bases with no gene match: 7. Germline-derived CDR1 and CDR2 are MNHEY and SVGAGI. CDR3 length: 15 residues.

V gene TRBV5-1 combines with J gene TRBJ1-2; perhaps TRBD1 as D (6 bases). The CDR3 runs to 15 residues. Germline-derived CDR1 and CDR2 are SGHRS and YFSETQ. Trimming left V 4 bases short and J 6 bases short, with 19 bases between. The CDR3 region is CASSSRQAAVDGYTF. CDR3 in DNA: TGCGCCAGCAGCAGTCGACAGGCCGCGGTTGATGGCTACACCTTC.

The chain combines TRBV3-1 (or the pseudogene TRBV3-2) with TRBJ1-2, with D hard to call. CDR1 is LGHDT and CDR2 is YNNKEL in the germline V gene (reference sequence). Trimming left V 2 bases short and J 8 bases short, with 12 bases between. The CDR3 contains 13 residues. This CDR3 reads CASSQPPRVGYTF. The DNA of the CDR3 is TGTGCCAGCAGCCAACCACCGAGGGTGGGCTACACCTTC.

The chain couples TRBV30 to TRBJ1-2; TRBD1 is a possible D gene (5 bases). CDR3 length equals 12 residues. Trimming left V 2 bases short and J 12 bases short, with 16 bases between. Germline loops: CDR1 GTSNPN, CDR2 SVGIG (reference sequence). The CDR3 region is CAWSPHGEGNTF. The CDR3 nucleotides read TGTGCCTGGAGTCCCCACGGGGAGGGGAACACCTTC.

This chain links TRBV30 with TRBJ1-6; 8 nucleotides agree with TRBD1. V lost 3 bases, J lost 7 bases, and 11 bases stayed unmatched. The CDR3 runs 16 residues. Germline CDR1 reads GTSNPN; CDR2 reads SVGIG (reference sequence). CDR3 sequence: CAWRTGGSGRNSPLHF. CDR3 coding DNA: TGTGCCTGGAGAACAGGGGGGTCGGGTAGGAATTCACCCCTCCACTTT.

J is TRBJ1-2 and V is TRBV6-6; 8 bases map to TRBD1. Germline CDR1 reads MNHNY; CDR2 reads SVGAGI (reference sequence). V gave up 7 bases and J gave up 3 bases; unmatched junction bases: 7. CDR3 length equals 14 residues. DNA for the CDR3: TGTGCCAGCAACCCGGGACAGGATTACTATGGCTACACCTTC. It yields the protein CASNPGQDYYGYTF.

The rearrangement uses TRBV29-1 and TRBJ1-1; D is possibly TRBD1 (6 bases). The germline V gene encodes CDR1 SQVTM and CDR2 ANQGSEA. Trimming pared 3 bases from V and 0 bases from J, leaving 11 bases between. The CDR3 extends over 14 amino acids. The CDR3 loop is CSVDHGDMNTEAFF. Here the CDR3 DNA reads TGCAGCGTTGACCACGGGGACATGAACACTGAAGCTTTCTTT.

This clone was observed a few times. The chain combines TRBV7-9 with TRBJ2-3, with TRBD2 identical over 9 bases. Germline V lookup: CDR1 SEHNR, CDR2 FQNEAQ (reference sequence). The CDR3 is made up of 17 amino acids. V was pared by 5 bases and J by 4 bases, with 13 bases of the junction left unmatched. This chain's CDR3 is CASSPPTSGTGADTQYF. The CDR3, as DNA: TGTGCCAGCAGCCCGCCGACTAGCGGCACCGGGGCAGATACGCAGTATTTT.

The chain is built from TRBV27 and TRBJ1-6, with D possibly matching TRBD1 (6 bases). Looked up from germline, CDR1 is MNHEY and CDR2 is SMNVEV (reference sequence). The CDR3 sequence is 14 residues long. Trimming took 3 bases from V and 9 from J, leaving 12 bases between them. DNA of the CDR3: TGTGCCAGCAGTTTTGCCAGGGGCCGTTCACCCCTCCACTTT. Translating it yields CASSFARGRSPLHF.

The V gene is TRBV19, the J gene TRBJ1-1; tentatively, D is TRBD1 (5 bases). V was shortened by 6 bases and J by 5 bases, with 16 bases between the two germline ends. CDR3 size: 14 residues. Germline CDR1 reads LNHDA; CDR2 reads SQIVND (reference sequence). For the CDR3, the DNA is TGTGCCAGTAGGGTCATGCAGGGTCGGACTGAAGCTTTCTTT. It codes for CASRVMQGRTEAFF.

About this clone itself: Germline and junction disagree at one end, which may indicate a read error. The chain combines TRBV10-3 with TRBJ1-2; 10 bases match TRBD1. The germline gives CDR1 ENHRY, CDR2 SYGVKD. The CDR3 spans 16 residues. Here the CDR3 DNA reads TGTGCCATCAGCGAGTCGGGACAGGGGTTAGGCTATGGCTACACCTTC. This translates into CAISESGQGLGYGYTF.

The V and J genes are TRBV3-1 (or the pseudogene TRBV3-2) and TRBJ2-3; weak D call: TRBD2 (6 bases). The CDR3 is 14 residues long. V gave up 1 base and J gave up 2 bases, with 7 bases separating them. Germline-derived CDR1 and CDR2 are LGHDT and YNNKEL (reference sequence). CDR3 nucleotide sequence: TGTGCCAGCAGCCAAGGGAGGGACACAGATACGCAGTATTTT. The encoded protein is CASSQGRDTDTQYF.